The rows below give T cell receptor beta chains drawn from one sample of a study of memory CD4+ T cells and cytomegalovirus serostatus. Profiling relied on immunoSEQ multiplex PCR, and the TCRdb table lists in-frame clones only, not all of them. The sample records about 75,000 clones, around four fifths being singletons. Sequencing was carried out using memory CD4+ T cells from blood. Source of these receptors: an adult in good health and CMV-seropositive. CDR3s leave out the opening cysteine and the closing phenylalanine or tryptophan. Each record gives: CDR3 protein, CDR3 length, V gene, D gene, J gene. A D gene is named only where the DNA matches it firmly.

ASSAQVQAYGEKLF 14 TRBV4-1 - TRBJ1-4
ASSRSDARPQH 11 TRBV2 - TRBJ1-5
ASRRTDLNTEAF 12 TRBV2 - TRBJ1-1
ASSLEANTEAF 11 TRBV11-2 - TRBJ1-1
AWQPGTAYEQY 11 TRBV30 TRBD1 TRBJ2-7
ASSIRGGFAEAF 12 TRBV19 - TRBJ1-1
ASSRQGAGNTIY 12 TRBV2 TRBD1 TRBJ1-3
SGWDGYSYEQY 11 TRBV29-1 - TRBJ2-7
ASLRRESYEQY 11 TRBV6-1 - TRBJ2-7
ASSSGGGGRRELF 13 TRBV6-5 - TRBJ2-2
ASSLFGGETQY 11 TRBV28 - TRBJ2-5
ASSQDINYGYT 11 TRBV5-4 - TRBJ1-2
ASSEWLGDQPQH 12 TRBV2 - TRBJ1-5
ASRQGGRIGETQY 13 TRBV6-5 - TRBJ2-5
AISAATSNTGELF 13 TRBV10-3 - TRBJ2-2
ASSPGTGKGDEAF 13 TRBV11-3 TRBD1 TRBJ1-1
AWTDRGRTDTQY 12 TRBV30 TRBD1 TRBJ2-3
AITTGMESPLH 11 TRBV10-3 - TRBJ1-6
ASSQGVYSNEQF 12 TRBV4-3 - TRBJ2-1
ASSLRRANEQF 11 TRBV5-1 - TRBJ2-1
ASRDRGSPLH 10 TRBV5-1 TRBD1 TRBJ1-6
ASSSGGDTEAF 11 TRBV5-1 - TRBJ1-1
ASSELGDRGSYNSPLH 16 TRBV25-1 TRBD1 TRBJ1-6
ASSLGLGAYNEQF 13 TRBV7-7 - TRBJ2-1
ASSLVASGGMYEQY 14 TRBV5-8 TRBD2 TRBJ2-7
ASSLGTGRTDTQY 13 TRBV11-3 - TRBJ2-3
ASATLPGNYGYT 12 TRBV6-1 - TRBJ1-2
AITSLETTEAF 11 TRBV10-3 - TRBJ1-1
AWRSGQNTGELF 12 TRBV30 - TRBJ2-2
ASSLGTSGRSDEQF 14 TRBV11-3 TRBD2 TRBJ2-1
ASSITAGERYGYT 13 TRBV19 - TRBJ1-2
ASSHMRTTNEKLF 13 TRBV14 - TRBJ1-4
ASSSRAGGKSEAF 13 TRBV28 TRBD1 TRBJ1-1
ASGGGETQY 9 TRBV28 TRBD2 TRBJ2-5
ASSQHTGSKYQPQH 14 TRBV4-3 - TRBJ1-5
ASSDRGRGGYT 11 TRBV18 TRBD1 TRBJ1-2